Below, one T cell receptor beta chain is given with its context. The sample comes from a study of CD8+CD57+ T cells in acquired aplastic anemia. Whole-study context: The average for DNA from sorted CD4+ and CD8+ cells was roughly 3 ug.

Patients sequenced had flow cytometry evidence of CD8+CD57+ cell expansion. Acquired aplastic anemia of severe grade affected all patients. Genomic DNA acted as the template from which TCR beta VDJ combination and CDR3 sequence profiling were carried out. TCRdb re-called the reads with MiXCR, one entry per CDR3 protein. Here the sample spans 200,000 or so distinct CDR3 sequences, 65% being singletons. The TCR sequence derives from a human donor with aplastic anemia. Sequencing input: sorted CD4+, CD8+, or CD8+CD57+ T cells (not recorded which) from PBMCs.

The CDR3 DNA is TGTGCCAGCAGCTCAATGGACAGGGCTACAGATACGCAGTATTTT. It yields the protein CASSSMDRATDTQYF. This chain uses TRBV7-9 with TRBJ2-3; 8 bases match TRBD1. The CDR3 runs to 15 residues. The germline gives CDR1 SEHNR, CDR2 FQNEAQ (reference sequence). Trimming cost V 4 bases and J 3 bases; bases outside gene matches: 6.